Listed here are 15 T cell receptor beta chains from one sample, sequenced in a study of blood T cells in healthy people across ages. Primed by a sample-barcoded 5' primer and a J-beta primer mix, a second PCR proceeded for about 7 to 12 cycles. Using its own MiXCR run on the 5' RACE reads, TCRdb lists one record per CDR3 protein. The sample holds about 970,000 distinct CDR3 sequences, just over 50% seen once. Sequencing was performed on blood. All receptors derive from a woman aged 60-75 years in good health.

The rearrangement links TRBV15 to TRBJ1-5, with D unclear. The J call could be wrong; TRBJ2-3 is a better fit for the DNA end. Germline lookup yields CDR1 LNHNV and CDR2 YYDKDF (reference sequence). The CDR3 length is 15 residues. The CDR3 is CATSRDGNSNQPQYF. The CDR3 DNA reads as TGTGCCACCAGCAGAGATGGGAATAGCAATCAGCCCCAGTATTTT.

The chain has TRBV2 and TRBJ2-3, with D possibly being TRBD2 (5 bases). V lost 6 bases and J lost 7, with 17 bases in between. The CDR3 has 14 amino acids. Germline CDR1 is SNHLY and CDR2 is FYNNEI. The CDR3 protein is CASSTPGKVYTQYF. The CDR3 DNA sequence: TGTGCCAGCAGCACGCCGGGGAAGGTGTATACGCAGTATTTT. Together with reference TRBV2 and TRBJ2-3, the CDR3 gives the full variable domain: EPEVTQTPSHQVTQMGQEVILRCVPISNHLYFYWYRQILGQKVEFLVSFYNNEISEKSEIFDDQFSVERPDGSNFTLKIRSTKLEDSAMYFCASSTPGKVYTQYFGPGTRLTVL.

CDR3 DNA sequence: TGTGCCAGTAGTATCCGAGGGCGGTCAGAGACCCAGTACTTC. Protein sequence: CASSIRGRSETQYF. The chain joins TRBV19 to TRBJ2-5; D perhaps matches TRBD2 (5 bases). This CDR3 has 14 residues. CDR1 and CDR2 (germline): LNHDA, SQIVND (reference sequence). V dropped 3 bases and J dropped 4 bases, with 12 bases sitting between them.

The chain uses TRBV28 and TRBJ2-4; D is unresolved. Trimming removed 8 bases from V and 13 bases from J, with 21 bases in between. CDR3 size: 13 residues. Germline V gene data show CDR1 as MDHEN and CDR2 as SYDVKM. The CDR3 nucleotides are TGTGCCAGCGGAGCTCCGCCGGCCTACGACCAGTACTTC. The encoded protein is CASGAPPAYDQYF.

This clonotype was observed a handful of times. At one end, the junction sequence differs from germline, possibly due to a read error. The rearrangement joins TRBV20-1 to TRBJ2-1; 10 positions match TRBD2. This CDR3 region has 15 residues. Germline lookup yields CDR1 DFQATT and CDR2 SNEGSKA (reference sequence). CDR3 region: CSSSGSGIFGNEQFF. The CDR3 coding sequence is TGCAGTTCTAGCGGGAGCGGCATCTTTGGCAATGAGCAGTTCTTC.

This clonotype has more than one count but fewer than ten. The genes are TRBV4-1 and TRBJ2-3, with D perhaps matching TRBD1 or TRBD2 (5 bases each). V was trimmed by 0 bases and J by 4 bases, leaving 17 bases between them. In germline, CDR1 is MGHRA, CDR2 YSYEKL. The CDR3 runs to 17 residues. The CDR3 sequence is CASSQDMWGSRPDTQYF. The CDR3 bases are TGCGCCAGCAGCCAAGATATGTGGGGGAGTCGACCAGATACGCAGTATTTT.

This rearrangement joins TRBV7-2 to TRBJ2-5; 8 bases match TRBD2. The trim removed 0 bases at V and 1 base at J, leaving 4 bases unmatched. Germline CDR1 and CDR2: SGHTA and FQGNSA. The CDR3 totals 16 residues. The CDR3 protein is CASSLARGAGQETQYF. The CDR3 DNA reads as TGTGCCAGCAGCTTAGCGCGGGGGGCAGGCCAAGAGACCCAGTACTTC.

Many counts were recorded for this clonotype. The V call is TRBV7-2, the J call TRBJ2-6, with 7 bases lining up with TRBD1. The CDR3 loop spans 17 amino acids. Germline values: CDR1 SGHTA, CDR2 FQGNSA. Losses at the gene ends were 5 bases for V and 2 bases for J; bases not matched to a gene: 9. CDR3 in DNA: TGTGCCAGCAGCCCCCCGACAGGGACGACTGGGGCCAACGTCCTGACTTTC. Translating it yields CASSPPTGTTGANVLTF.

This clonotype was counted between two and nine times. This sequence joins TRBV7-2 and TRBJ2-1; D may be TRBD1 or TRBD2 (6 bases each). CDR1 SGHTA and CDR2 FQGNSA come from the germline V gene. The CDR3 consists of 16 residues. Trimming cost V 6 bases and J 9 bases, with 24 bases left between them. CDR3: CASSSFVGRGGGEQFF. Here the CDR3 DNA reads TGTGCCAGCAGTTCTTTTGTCGGCAGGGGAGGAGGTGAGCAGTTCTTC. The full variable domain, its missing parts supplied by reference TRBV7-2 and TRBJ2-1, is GAGVSQSPSNKVTEKGKDVELRCDPISGHTALYWYRQSLGQGLEFLIYFQGNSAPDKSGLPSDRFSAERTGGSVSTLTIQRTQQEDSAVYLCASSSFVGRGGGEQFFGPGTRLTVL.

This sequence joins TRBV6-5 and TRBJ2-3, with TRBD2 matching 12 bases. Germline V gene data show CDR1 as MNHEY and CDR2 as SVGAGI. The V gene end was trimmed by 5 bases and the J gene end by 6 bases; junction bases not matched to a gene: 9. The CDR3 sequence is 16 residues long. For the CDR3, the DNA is TGTGCCAGCAGTCCGCGGACTAGCGGGACGGGGGATACGCAGTATTTT. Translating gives CASSPRTSGTGDTQYF.

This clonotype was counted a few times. CDR3 sequence: CSARDNFAYEQYF. CDR3 nucleotides: TGCAGTGCTAGAGACAATTTCGCCTACGAGCAGTACTTC. This rearrangement joins TRBV20-1 to TRBJ2-7; D is unresolved. Germline CDR1 and CDR2: DFQATT and SNEGSKA (reference sequence). The CDR3 length is 13 residues. V was shortened by 0 bases and J by 2 bases, with 8 bases between the two germline ends.

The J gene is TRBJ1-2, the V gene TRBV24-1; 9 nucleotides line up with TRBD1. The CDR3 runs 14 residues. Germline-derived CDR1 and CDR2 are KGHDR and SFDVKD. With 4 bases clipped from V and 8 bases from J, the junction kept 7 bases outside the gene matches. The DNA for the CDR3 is TGTGCCACCAGTGACCGTACAGGGGGCAAAGGCTACACCTTC. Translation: CATSDRTGGKGYTF.

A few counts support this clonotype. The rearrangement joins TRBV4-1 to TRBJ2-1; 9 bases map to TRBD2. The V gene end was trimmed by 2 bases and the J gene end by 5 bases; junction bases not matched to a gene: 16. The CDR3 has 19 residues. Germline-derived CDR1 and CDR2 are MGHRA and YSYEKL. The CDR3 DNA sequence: TGCGCCAGCAGCCAAAGTCCCCACTTCACTAGCGGGTATAACAATGAGCAGTTCTTC. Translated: CASSQSPHFTSGYNNEQFF.

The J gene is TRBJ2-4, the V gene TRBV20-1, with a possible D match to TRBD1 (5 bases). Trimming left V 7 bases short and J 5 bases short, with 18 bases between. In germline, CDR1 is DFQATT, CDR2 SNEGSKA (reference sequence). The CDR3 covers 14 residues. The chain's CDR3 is CSGAGRVLQNIQYF. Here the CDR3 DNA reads TGCAGTGGGGCTGGCAGGGTGTTGCAAAACATTCAGTACTTC.

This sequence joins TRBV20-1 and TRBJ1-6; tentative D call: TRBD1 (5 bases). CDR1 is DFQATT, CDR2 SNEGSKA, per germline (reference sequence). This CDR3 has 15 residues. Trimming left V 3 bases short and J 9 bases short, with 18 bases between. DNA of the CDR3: TGCAGTGCTAGCGGTGCGGTCCGTGGGGGTTCACCCCTCCACTTT. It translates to CSASGAVRGGSPLHF.